These 5 T cell receptor beta chains were sequenced from one sample in a study of T cell responses to AZD1222 COVID-19 vaccine. The data were produced by immunoSEQ multiplex PCR, yet TCRdb's version contains in-frame clones alone and is incomplete. The sample lists under 150,000 clones, approximately 92% occurring once. Specimen: peripheral blood, collected 28 days after the second AZD1222 dose. The receptors shown here come from an adult who received the AZD1222 COVID-19 vaccine.

The V gene is TRBV7-2, the J gene TRBJ2-3; TRBD2 is a possible D gene (5 bases). The CDR3 is 15 amino acids. V was trimmed by 4 bases and J by 4 bases, leaving 15 bases between them. The V gene's germline CDR1 is SGHTA and CDR2 FQGNSA. The CDR3 here is CASSSGAVRSDTQYF. In DNA, the CDR3 is TGTGCCAGCAGCTCCGGAGCGGTTAGATCAGATACGCAGTATTTT. Full variable domain (remainder filled in from reference TRBV7-2 and TRBJ2-3): GAGVSQSPSNKVTEKGKDVELRCDPISGHTALYWYRQSLGQGLEFLIYFQGNSAPDKSGLPSDRFSAERTGGSVSTLTIQRTQQEDSAVYLCASSSGAVRSDTQYFGPGTRLTVL.

The rearrangement joins TRBV11-2 to TRBJ2-1; D not certain. The CDR3 extends over 13 amino acids. Germline CDR1 and CDR2: SGHAT and FQNNGV. The V gene lost 5 bases and the J gene lost 4 bases, with 9 bases spanning the gap. CDR3 coding DNA: TGTGCCAGCAGCCAGCCCCTTTACAATGAGCAGTTCTTC. Translated, it gives CASSQPLYNEQFF.

The table lists this clone with a count of one. The gene calls are TRBV19 and TRBJ1-1; no clear D gene. V lost 7 bases, J lost 6 bases, and 9 bases lay in between. The CDR3 totals 11 residues. The germline gives CDR1 LNHDA, CDR2 SQIVND (reference sequence). The CDR3 loop is CASTFLAEAFF. The CDR3 DNA is TGTGCCAGTACCTTCCTCGCTGAAGCTTTCTTT.

The chain is built from TRBV18 and TRBJ2-1, with TRBD2 identical over 7 bases. The CDR3 loop spans 15 amino acids. Germline CDR1 reads KGHSH; CDR2 reads LQKENI. Germline trimming cut 8 bases from V and 0 bases from J; bases unmatched to any gene: 7. The CDR3 reads CASAQAGSSYNEQFF. The CDR3 DNA reads as TGTGCCAGCGCACAAGCGGGAAGCTCCTACAATGAGCAGTTCTTC.

As DNA, the CDR3 is TGTGCCAGCAGCTCGACAGGGGGCTCCTACAATGAGCAGTTCTTC. Amino acid sequence: CASSSTGGSYNEQFF. This chain joins TRBV28 and TRBJ2-1, with 9 bases identical to TRBD1. CDR1 MDHEN and CDR2 SYDVKM come from the germline V gene. The CDR3 has 15 amino acids. With V trimmed by 6 bases and J by 0 bases, 3 bases remained unmatched.